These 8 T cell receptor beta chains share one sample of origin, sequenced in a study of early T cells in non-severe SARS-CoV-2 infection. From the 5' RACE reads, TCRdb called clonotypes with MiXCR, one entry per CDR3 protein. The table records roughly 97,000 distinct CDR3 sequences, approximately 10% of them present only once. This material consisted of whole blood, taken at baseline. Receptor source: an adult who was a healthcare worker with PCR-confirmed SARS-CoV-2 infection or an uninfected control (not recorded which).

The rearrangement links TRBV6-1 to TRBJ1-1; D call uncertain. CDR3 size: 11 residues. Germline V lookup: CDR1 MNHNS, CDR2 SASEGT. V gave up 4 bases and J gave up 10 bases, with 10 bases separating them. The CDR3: CASSANLGAFF. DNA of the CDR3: TGTGCCAGCAGTGCGAATCTAGGAGCTTTCTTT.

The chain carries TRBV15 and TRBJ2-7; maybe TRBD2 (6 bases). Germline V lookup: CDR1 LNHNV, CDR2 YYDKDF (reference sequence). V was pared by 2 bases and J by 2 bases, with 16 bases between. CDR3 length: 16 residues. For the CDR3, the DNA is TGTGCCACCAGCAGAACCCGGGACTCAGAGACCTACGAGCAGTACTTC. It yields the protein CATSRTRDSETYEQYF.

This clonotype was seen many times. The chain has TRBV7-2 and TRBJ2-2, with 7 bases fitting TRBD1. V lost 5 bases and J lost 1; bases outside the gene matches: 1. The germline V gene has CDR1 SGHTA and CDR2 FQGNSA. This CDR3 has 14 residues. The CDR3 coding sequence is TGTGCCAGCAGCCGGGACAGGAACACCGGGGAGCTGTTTTTT. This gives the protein CASSRDRNTGELFF.

The CDR3 nucleotides are TGTGCCAGCAGAGCACAGGGAAACACCATATATTTT. Protein: CASRAQGNTIYF. The genes are TRBV6-6 and TRBJ1-3; D not certain. V shed 6 bases and J shed 4 bases, with 7 bases lying between them. Germline V lookup: CDR1 MNHNY, CDR2 SVGAGI (reference sequence). The CDR3 loop spans 12 amino acids.

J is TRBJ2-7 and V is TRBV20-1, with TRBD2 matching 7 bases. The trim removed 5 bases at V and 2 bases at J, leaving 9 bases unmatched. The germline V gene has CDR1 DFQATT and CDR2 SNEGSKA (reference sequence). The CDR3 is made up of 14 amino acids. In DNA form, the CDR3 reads TGCAGTGCTCCGAACTGGGGGGGGACCTACGAGCAGTACTTC. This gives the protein CSAPNWGGTYEQYF.

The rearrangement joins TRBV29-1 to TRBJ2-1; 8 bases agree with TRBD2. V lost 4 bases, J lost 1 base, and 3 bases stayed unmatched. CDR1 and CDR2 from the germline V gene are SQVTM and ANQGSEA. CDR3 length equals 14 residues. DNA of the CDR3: TGCAGCGTTGGTATAGCGGGATCCTACAATGAGCAGTTCTTC. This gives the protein CSVGIAGSYNEQFF.

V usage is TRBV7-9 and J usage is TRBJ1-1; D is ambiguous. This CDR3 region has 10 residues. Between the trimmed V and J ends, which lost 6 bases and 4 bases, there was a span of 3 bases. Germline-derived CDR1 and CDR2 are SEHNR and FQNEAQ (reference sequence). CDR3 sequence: CASSSTEAFF. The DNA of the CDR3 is TGTGCCAGCAGTTCCACTGAAGCTTTCTTT.

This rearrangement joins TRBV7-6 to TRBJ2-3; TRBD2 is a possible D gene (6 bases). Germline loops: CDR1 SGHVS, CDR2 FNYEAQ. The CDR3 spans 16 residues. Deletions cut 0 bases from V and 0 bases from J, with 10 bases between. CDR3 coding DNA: TGTGCCAGCAGCTTAGCGCTAGCGCGAAGCACAGATACGCAGTATTTT. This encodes CASSLALARSTDTQYF.